This TCR delta chain was obtained from a study of Vδ1+ human thymocytes. The study, taken as a whole, reports: Thymic TRG and TRD repertoires appeared highly polyclonal. Unlike peripheral blood Vdelta1+ controls, thymic delta-chain sequences included about 20% Vdelta2 and few Vdelta3. Unexpected Vdelta2 sequences could cause misinterpretation of bulk repertoire data. Donors shared many TRG clonotypes but few TRD clonotypes.

As for this clone: Its antigen is not known.

The V gene's germline CDR1 is TSWWSYY and CDR2 QGS. Between the trimmed V and J ends, which lost 1 base and 4 bases, there was a span of 31 bases. CDR3 size: 21 residues. After alphabeta T cell depletion, CD3+ Vdelta1+ Vdelta2- thymocytes were sorted. The template was reverse-transcribed extracted RNA. Multiplex PCR used pooled V-gene forward primers and a constant-region reverse primer to amplify CDR3s. TCRdb used CATT to re-call clones from the multiplex PCR reads. The data hold about 25,000 delta-chain clones, with under 8.5% observed a single time. Sequenced input: Vdelta1+ gamma-delta thymocytes from the thymus. Stated subset: FACS-sorted CD3+ TCRalphabeta- TCRVdelta1+ TCRVdelta2- thymocytes. The clonotype originates from a girl under two years old who had congenital heart surgery. The chain uses TRDV1 and TRDJ1, with no clear D. TCRdb does not report a J gene; here it was assigned by matching the DNA to germline references. CDR3 nucleotide sequence: TGTGCTCTTGGGGAACAAACCACCCCCACCCCACCCCAACGGGAGGTCGATAAACTCATCTTT. It codes for CALGEQTTPTPPQREVDKLIF.